The source of this TCR beta chain is a study of CD8 T cells in Susac syndrome. RNA, at about 0.45 to 1 ug, was reverse transcribed with random hexamers. TCRdb analysed the immunoSEQ multiplex PCR reads with MiXCR anew, one entry per CDR3 protein. The repertoire holds around 280,000 distinct CDR3 sequences, with 92% as singletons. The CDR3 totals 16 residues. V shed 4 bases and J shed 2 bases, with 16 bases lying between them. CDR1 is LGHDT, CDR2 YNNKEL, per germline (reference sequence). The patients who served as multiple sclerosis controls were treatment-naive and had stable or active relapsing-remitting disease that fulfilled the revised McDonald criteria.

The chain couples TRBV3-1 to TRBJ2-3; maybe TRBD2 (6 bases). The sequence derives from a human donor with multiple sclerosis. Sample: CD4+ T cells from PBMCs. CDR3 sequence: CASSPLGSGYTDTQYF. Here the CDR3 DNA reads TGTGCCAGCAGCCCCCTTGGTAGCGGATACACAGATACGCAGTATTTT.